The 29 T cell receptor beta chains below all came from one sample that was sequenced in a study of T cells after posttransplantation cyclophosphamide (dated by TCRdb to 2016 to 2017). Library prep was done by the immunoSEQ multiplex PCR assay. The table was pulled from immuneACCESS by TCRdb, which kept in-frame rearrangements only. Such tables lose some clones; where checked, under half of the loss comes from unresolved V genes, and the rest has no known cause. The table records fewer than 55,000 clones for this sample, and not one of them appears only once. More than 2% of the sample is taken by the ten largest. The sequenced sample was PBMCs. These receptor sequences come from a man aged 35 to 55 in good health, CMV-negative, and a related stem cell transplant donor.

This clone was counted ten times or more. The chain combines TRBV6-5 with TRBJ1-3; D is perhaps TRBD1 (6 bases). CDR1 and CDR2 (germline): MNHEY, SVGAGI. CDR3 length equals 14 residues. Between the trimmed V and J ends, which lost 6 bases and 4 bases, there was a span of 13 bases. The CDR3 bases are TGTGCCAGCAGCCGCACAGGGTTGGGAAACACCATATATTTT. As protein: CASSRTGLGNTIYF.

This chain uses TRBV7-9 with TRBJ2-2, with D possibly TRBD2 on 6 matching bases. The CDR3 extends over 15 amino acids. Per germline, CDR1 SEHNR and CDR2 FQNEAQ (reference sequence). The V gene lost 5 bases and the J gene lost 4 bases, with 14 bases spanning the gap. The CDR3 loop is CASSPLGLLTGELFF. The CDR3 coding sequence is TGTGCCAGCAGCCCCCTGGGACTTCTCACCGGGGAGCTGTTTTTT.

In this sample, this clone turned up many times. The rearrangement uses TRBV6-5 and TRBJ1-4; D gene uncertain. CDR1 and CDR2 from the germline V gene are MNHEY and SVGAGI. The CDR3 is made up of 14 amino acids. Deletions cut 3 bases from V and 0 bases from J, with 5 bases between. The CDR3 nucleotides read TGTGCCAGCAGTTATTATACAACTAATGAAAAACTGTTTTTT. Protein product: CASSYYTTNEKLFF.

There are many counts of this clone. The chain recombines TRBV6-6 with TRBJ1-4; TRBD1 matches 9 bases. The V gene's germline CDR1 is MNHNY and CDR2 SVGAGI (reference sequence). CDR3 length: 15 residues. V shed 2 bases, J shed 7 bases, and the junction held 5 bases outside the gene matches. The CDR3 DNA reads as TGTGCCAGCAGTTACGGGGGACAGGGAAGTGAAAAACTGTTTTTT. It encodes CASSYGGQGSEKLFF.

This clone was found many times. V usage is TRBV6-1 and J usage is TRBJ1-1; D uncertain. Per the germline V gene, CDR1 is MNHNS and CDR2 is SASEGT. The V end lost 4 bases, the J end lost 3 bases, and 9 bases lay between the germline ends. The length of the CDR3 is 13 residues. CDR3 in amino acids: CASSAGRDTEAFF. The CDR3 region has the DNA TGTGCCAGCAGTGCGGGGAGAGACACTGAAGCTTTCTTT.

This clone appeared a few times. V gene TRBV4-2 combines with J gene TRBJ1-6; TRBD1 is a possible D gene (6 bases). Germline assignment: CDR1 LGHNA and CDR2 YNFKEQ. This CDR3 has 17 amino acids. The V and J ends lost 0 bases and 0 bases respectively, with 9 bases between them. CDR3 residues: CASSQEDSSSYNSPLHF. CDR3 DNA: TGTGCCAGCAGCCAAGAGGACAGCAGCTCCTATAATTCACCCCTCCACTTT.

This clone was detected ten times or more. The chain joins TRBV27 to TRBJ1-1; TRBD1 agrees at 11 bases. This CDR3 has 16 residues. V dropped 6 bases and J dropped 4; count of bases not matched to a gene: 10. Germline V CDR1 and CDR2: MNHEY, SMNVEV (reference sequence). CDR3 sequence reads: CASSPFGDRGATEAFF. The CDR3, as DNA: TGTGCCAGCAGCCCCTTTGGGGACAGGGGGGCCACTGAAGCTTTCTTT.

This clone was seen ten or more times. The chain uses TRBV21-1 and TRBJ2-7; TRBD2 reflects the table's D call only, with no check against the DNA. TRBV21-1 is a listed pseudogene. The CDR3 is 15 amino acids. The CDR3 DNA follows: TGTGCCAGCAGCCGCGGGACTAAGGGCTCCTACGAGCAGTACGTC. It is translated as CASSRGTKGSYEQYV.

This clone is categorized as medium-sized. The J gene is TRBJ2-1, the V gene TRBV7-9; tentatively, D is TRBD2 (6 bases). CDR1 is SEHNR, CDR2 FQNEAQ, per germline (reference sequence). V dropped 8 bases and J dropped 4 bases, with 15 bases sitting between them. The CDR3 length is 14 residues. The CDR3 nucleotides read TGTGCCAGCGAGTCGGGAGAGGGGTACAATGAGCAGTTCTTC. This gives the protein CASESGEGYNEQFF.

In this sample, this clone turned up many times. The V and J genes are TRBV10-3 and TRBJ2-7, with D possibly being TRBD1 (5 bases). CDR3 size: 12 residues. Trimming took 5 bases from V and 4 from J, leaving 9 bases between them. Germline values: CDR1 ENHRY, CDR2 SYGVKD. As DNA, the CDR3 is TGTGCCATCAGTTCCCAGGGATACGAGCAGTACGTC. This translates into CAISSQGYEQYV.

This clone was recorded at least ten times. The rearrangement links TRBV30 to TRBJ2-1, with TRBD2 matching over 9 bases. Germline V lookup: CDR1 GTSNPN, CDR2 SVGIG (reference sequence). CDR3 length: 14 amino acids. The trim removed 0 bases at V and 7 bases at J, leaving 4 bases unmatched. CDR3 nucleotide sequence: TGTGCCTGGAGTGTAGGACTAGCGAAGAATGAGCAGTTCTTC. Translated, it gives CAWSVGLAKNEQFF.

This clone came up many times. The gene calls are TRBV7-8 and TRBJ1-3, with a weak D call TRBD1 (6 bases). CDR1 and CDR2 (germline): SGHVS, FQNEAQ. CDR3 length equals 15 residues. Trimming shortened V by 0 bases and J by 2 bases, and 8 bases separated the two germline ends. CDR3 amino acids: CASSLAGQPGNTIYF. In DNA, the CDR3 is TGTGCCAGCAGCTTAGCAGGACAGCCTGGAAACACCATATATTTT.

This clone has ten or more counts. At one of its ends the junction is not consistent with the germline gene, which may arise from a read error. The chain combines TRBV11-3 with TRBJ2-4; TRBD2 matches at 10 bases. The germline CDR1 and CDR2 sequences are SGHNT and YENEEA. This CDR3 comprises 11 residues. CDR3 coding DNA: TGTGCCAGCCCTAGCGGGGGCCTATTGGACTTC. It codes for CASPSGGLLDF.

This clone has a count of ten or more. The chain carries TRBV18 and TRBJ2-5; the match to TRBD1 covers 10 bases. There are 16 residues in the CDR3. Germline V CDR1 and CDR2: KGHSH, LQKENI. V shed 6 bases, J shed 2 bases, and the junction held 9 bases outside the gene matches. The CDR3, as DNA: TGTGCCAGCTCTTCTTCCGGACAGGGGGGTCAAGAGACCCAGTACTTC. It specifies CASSSSGQGGQETQYF.

Ten or more counts support this clone. CDR3 in amino acids: CACRGTGTGGYEQYF. The DNA of the CDR3 is TGCGCCTGTAGGGGCACCGGGACAGGGGGATACGAGCAGTACTTC. This chain connects TRBV10-2 to TRBJ2-7, with TRBD1 matching 11 bases. The CDR3 spans 15 residues. Losses at the gene ends were 11 bases for V and 4 bases for J; bases not matched to a gene: 13. The germline V gene has CDR1 WSHSY and CDR2 SAAADI.

This clone occurred many times. This chain uses TRBV7-2 with TRBJ2-3, with D possibly being TRBD2 (5 bases). Trimming removed 5 bases from V and 0 bases from J, with 18 bases in between. The CDR3 extends over 17 amino acids. CDR1 is SGHTA and CDR2 is FQGNSA in the germline V gene. Here the CDR3 reads CASSAVRDGLSTDTQYF. The CDR3, as DNA: TGTGCCAGCAGCGCCGTCCGGGATGGACTCAGCACAGATACGCAGTATTTT.

This clone came up many times. The chain recombines TRBV11-3 with TRBJ2-2; a weak D match, TRBD1 (6 bases). The CDR3 consists of 16 residues. Germline loops: CDR1 SGHNT, CDR2 YENEEA. Deletions cut 5 bases from V and 0 bases from J, with 13 bases between. Here the CDR3 DNA reads TGTGCCAGCAGCCCTGGTGCAGGGGCGAACACCGGGGAGCTGTTTTTT. Amino acids: CASSPGAGANTGELFF.

This clone was observed many times. The chain couples TRBV2 to TRBJ1-3; 7 bases agree with TRBD1. Trimming cost V 3 bases and J 4 bases; bases outside gene matches: 6. Germline V gene data show CDR1 as SNHLY and CDR2 as FYNNEI. The CDR3 extends over 15 amino acids. CDR3 DNA: TGTGCCAGCAGTGAGGGACAGCGTGTAGGAAACACCATATATTTT. This translates into CASSEGQRVGNTIYF.

This clone was seen at least ten times. This chain uses TRBV10-3 with TRBJ2-1, with D perhaps TRBD2 (5 bases). This CDR3 has 15 residues. Looked up from germline, CDR1 is ENHRY and CDR2 is SYGVKD. V lost 5 bases to trimming and J lost 0 bases, with 11 bases between them. In DNA form, the CDR3 reads TGTGCCATCAGTAATCGGGAAAACTCCTACAATGAGCAGTTCTTC. Translated, it gives CAISNRENSYNEQFF.

This clone was seen more than once but under ten times. This chain connects TRBV18 to TRBJ1-3, with 7 positions matching TRBD1. CDR1 and CDR2 from the germline V gene are KGHSH and LQKENI. Trimming removed 5 bases from V and 0 bases from J; junction bases left unmatched: 13. The length of the CDR3 is 18 residues. CDR3 in DNA: TGTGCCAGCTCAGCCGGGACAGTCATTCCTATCTCTGGAAACACCATATATTTT. This gives the protein CASSAGTVIPISGNTIYF.

This clone was detected only a few times. V gene TRBV5-8 combines with J gene TRBJ2-3; 10 nucleotides align to TRBD2. Germline V gene lookup returns CDR1 SGHTS and CDR2 YDEGEE. V lost 2 bases, J lost 4 bases, and 7 bases stayed unmatched. The CDR3 runs 16 residues. DNA of the CDR3: TGTGCCAGCAGCTTTGAGCGGGGGGGCTTCGCAGATACGCAGTATTTT. It translates to CASSFERGGFADTQYF.

The chain joins TRBV7-2 to TRBJ2-2; D call uncertain. CDR1 and CDR2 from the germline V gene are SGHTA and FQGNSA. The CDR3 loop spans 15 amino acids. Trimming removed 0 bases at V and 1 base at J, with 6 bases between. The CDR3 region has the DNA TGTGCCAGCAGCTTAGCCAGGATGAACACCGGGGAGCTGTTTTTT. This gives the protein CASSLARMNTGELFF.

This clone showed up many times. The chain employs TRBV5-1 and TRBJ2-5, with 7 bases lining up with TRBD1. Germline loops: CDR1 SGHRS, CDR2 YFSETQ. With V trimmed by 6 bases and J by 5 bases, 16 bases remained unmatched. The length of the CDR3 is 16 residues. The CDR3 DNA reads TGCGCCAGCACCGACAGGGTCCGCAGGAGCCAGGAGACCCAGTACTTC. Translated: CASTDRVRRSQETQYF.

This clone was found many times. V gene TRBV4-3 combines with J gene TRBJ2-2, with 10 nucleotides matching TRBD2. The CDR3 contains 16 residues. V was clipped by 1 base and J by 2 bases; unmatched bases: 1. Looked up from germline, CDR1 is LGHNA and CDR2 is YSLEER. This chain's CDR3 is CASSQGTSGNTGELFF. Here the CDR3 DNA reads TGCGCCAGCAGCCAAGGGACTAGCGGAAACACCGGGGAGCTGTTTTTT.

This clone was observed at least ten times. CDR3 sequence: CASSQSGGEETQYF. CDR3 nucleotide sequence: TGCGCCAGCAGCCAATCTGGGGGCGAGGAGACCCAGTACTTC. V usage is TRBV4-1 and J usage is TRBJ2-5, with D possibly being TRBD1 (6 bases). CDR3 length: 14 amino acids. V gave up 2 bases and J gave up 5 bases, with 12 bases separating them. CDR1 MGHRA and CDR2 YSYEKL come from the germline V gene.

This clone came up many times. The chain carries TRBV11-2 and TRBJ1-1; possible D gene TRBD1, 6 bases. Germline-derived CDR1 and CDR2 are SGHAT and FQNNGV. The V and J ends lost 3 bases and 3 bases respectively, with 11 bases between them. This CDR3 has 14 amino acids. The CDR3 loop reads CASSFQGKDTEAFF. CDR3 in DNA: TGTGCCAGCAGCTTTCAGGGGAAGGACACTGAAGCTTTCTTT.

The rearrangement uses TRBV6-4 and TRBJ2-2, with D possibly matching TRBD2 (5 bases). The CDR3 is made up of 14 amino acids. Per the germline V gene, CDR1 is MRHNA and CDR2 is SNTAGT. V was cut by 2 bases and J by 3 bases, with 7 bases left in between. The CDR3 region is CASSDGEHTGELFF. For the CDR3, the DNA is TGTGCCAGCAGTGACGGGGAGCACACCGGGGAGCTGTTTTTT.

This clone was detected ten times or more. The rearrangement uses TRBV5-1 and TRBJ2-5; 7 nucleotides align to TRBD2. The CDR3 covers 16 residues. Looked up from germline, CDR1 is SGHRS and CDR2 is YFSETQ. Trimming cost V 4 bases and J 0 bases; bases outside gene matches: 9. The CDR3 protein is CASSLMGRGYQETQYF. CDR3 bases: TGCGCCAGCAGCCTTATGGGGCGGGGGTACCAAGAGACCCAGTACTTC.

Comment on this clone: At one end, the junction sequence differs from germline, possibly due to a read error. This chain links TRBV5-5 with TRBJ1-2, with D perhaps TRBD1 (5 bases). This CDR3 is 15 amino acids long. Per the germline V gene, CDR1 is SGHKS and CDR2 is YYEKEE (reference sequence). CDR3: CASSLVAGRDYRYTF. CDR3 DNA sequence: TGTGCCAGCAGCTTGGTGGCAGGGCGGGACTATCGCTACACCTTC.